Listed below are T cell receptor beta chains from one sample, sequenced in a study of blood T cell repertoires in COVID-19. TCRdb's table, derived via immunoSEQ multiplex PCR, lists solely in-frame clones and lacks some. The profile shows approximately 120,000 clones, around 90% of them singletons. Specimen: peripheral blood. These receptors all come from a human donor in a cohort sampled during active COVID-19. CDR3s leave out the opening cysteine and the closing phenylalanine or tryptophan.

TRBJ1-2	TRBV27	ASRSATDYGYT
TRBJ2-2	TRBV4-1	ASSQDRGLAGGNTGELF
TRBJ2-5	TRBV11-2	ASSYGGNQETQY
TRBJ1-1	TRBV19	ASSIAQYTEAF
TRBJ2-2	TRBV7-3	ASSLGLAGGVREGAGELF
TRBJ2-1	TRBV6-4	ASSEDSPFNEQF
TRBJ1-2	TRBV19	ASRKIQGLGYGYT
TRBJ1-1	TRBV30	AWSWPLNTEAF
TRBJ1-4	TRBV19	ASSTAPREKLF
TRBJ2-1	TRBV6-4	ASSVLAGGRNEQF
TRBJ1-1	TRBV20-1	SASTATENTEAF
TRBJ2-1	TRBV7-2	ASSLFLNSNNEQF
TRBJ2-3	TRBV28	ASTTFGDTQY
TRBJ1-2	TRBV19	ASSIFGKGYT
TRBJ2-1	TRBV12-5	ASRSGSSYNEQF
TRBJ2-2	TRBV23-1	ASSQSRVRGQGRINTGELF
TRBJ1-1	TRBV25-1	ASSEFRTGKDTEAF
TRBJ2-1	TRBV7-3	ASSLLGGIGYNEQF
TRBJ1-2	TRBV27	ASSDGQGAYGYT
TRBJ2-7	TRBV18	ASSLASGSYEQY
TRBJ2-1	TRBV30	AWRARTSCPYNEQF
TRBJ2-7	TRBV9	ASSPGGPDEQY
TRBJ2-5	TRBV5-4	ASSRSQETQY
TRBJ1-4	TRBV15	ATSREATVPRLF
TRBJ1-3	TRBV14	ASSLDRTSGNTIY
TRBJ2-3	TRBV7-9	ASSTGQFGADTQY
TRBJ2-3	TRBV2	ATKRDRSTDTQY
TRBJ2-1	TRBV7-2	ASSRLGQGGEQF
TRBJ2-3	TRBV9	ASSAQQQREGHRDTQY
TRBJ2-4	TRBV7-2	ASSPLRQGNVVTKNIQY
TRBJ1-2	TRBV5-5	ASGLLWTATYGYT
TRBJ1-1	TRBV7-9	ASSLDRRYMNTEAF
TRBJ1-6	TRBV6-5	ASRRTGGDSPLH
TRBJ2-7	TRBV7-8	ASSTRPAFRDSPYEQY
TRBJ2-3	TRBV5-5	ASSLAYTDTQY
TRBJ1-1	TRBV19	ASSIGRTGVAEAF
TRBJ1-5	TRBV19	ASRVTGGGNQPQH
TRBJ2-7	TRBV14	ASSADLLRAEQY
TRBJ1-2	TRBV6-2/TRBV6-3	ASSYADSRRGYT
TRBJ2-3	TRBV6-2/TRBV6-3	ASTPRQIISTDTQY
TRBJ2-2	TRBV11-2	ASSITGTRKGGELF
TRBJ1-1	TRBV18	ASSTDRGTEAF
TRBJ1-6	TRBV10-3	AISKTGDYNSPLH
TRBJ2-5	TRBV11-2	ASSLVSETQY